One and the same sample provided the 13 T cell receptor beta chains below, sequenced in a study of shared clonotypes between healthy human individuals. The method was immunoSEQ multiplex PCR; TCRdb's version includes in-frame clones alone and lacks a portion of them. The table has some 470,000 clones, 75% to 85% seen once. Sequences were obtained from PBMCs. All receptors come from a middle-aged woman in good health. Some clones in this sample may be carry-over from other donors' samples.

J is TRBJ2-5 and V is TRBV11-2, with D tentatively TRBD1 or TRBD2 (5 bases each). There are 13 residues in the CDR3. In germline, CDR1 is SGHAT, CDR2 FQNNGV. Trimming left V 10 bases short and J 4 bases short, with 16 bases between. The CDR3 loop is CATSNSGGETQYF. CDR3 sequence (DNA): TGTGCCACCTCTAATTCTGGGGGAGAGACCCAGTACTTC. Together with reference TRBV11-2 and TRBJ2-5, the CDR3 gives the full variable domain: EAGVAQSPRYKIIEKRQSVAFWCNPISGHATLYWYQQILGQGPKLLIQFQNNGVVDDSQLPKDRFSAERLKGVDSTLKIQPAKLEDSAVYLCATSNSGGETQYFGPGTRLLVL.

With respect to this clone: A far larger clone is one nucleotide away, so this likely arose from a read error. The sample has other DNA sequences that encode this CDR3 too. V is TRBV5-1 and J is TRBJ2-7; D remains ambiguous. Germline V gene lookup returns CDR1 SGHRS and CDR2 YFSETQ. This CDR3 has 15 residues. Trimming left V 2 bases short and J 2 bases short, with 14 bases between. CDR3 amino acids: CASSLALQQPYEQYF. The CDR3 DNA sequence: TGCGCCAGCAGCTTAGCCCTACAGCAGCCCTACGAGCAGTACTTC.

This clone has just a few counts. A read error may account for a junction end that differs from germline. The chain carries TRBV5-1 and TRBJ2-1; tentatively, D is TRBD2 (5 bases). There are 15 residues in the CDR3. Looked up from germline, CDR1 is SGHRS and CDR2 is YFSETQ. CDR3: CASSLVASSHNEQFF. The CDR3 coding sequence is TGCGCCAGCAGCTTGGTGGCTAGCTCCCACAATGAGCAGTTCTTC.

V gene TRBV28 combines with J gene TRBJ2-1, with TRBD2 matching over 10 bases. Germline V CDR1 and CDR2: MDHEN, SYDVKM. CDR3 length: 17 residues. Losses at the gene ends were 7 bases for V and 8 bases for J; bases not matched to a gene: 17. CDR3 nucleotides: TGTGCCAGCATCTCCCTGGGGGGTAGCGGGAGGAGGCATGAGCAGTTCTTC. Translating it yields CASISLGGSGRRHEQFF.

This clone was picked up a small number of times. The V and J genes are TRBV6-6 and TRBJ2-5; D is unclear. V was pared by 5 bases and J by 0 bases, with 13 bases between. In germline, CDR1 is MNHNY, CDR2 SVGAGI (reference sequence). The CDR3 is made up of 15 amino acids. CDR3 region: CASSAQYGYQETQYF. CDR3 coding DNA: TGTGCCAGCAGTGCCCAGTATGGGTACCAAGAGACCCAGTACTTC.

The rearrangement uses TRBV19 and TRBJ2-1, with 10 bases aligning to TRBD2. Losses at the gene ends were 6 bases for V and 10 bases for J; bases not matched to a gene: 12. From germline, CDR1 is LNHDA and CDR2 SQIVND (reference sequence). The CDR3 loop spans 15 amino acids. The CDR3 sequence is CASRTPRLAGEEQFF. The DNA of the CDR3 is TGTGCCAGTAGGACCCCCCGGCTAGCGGGAGAGGAGCAGTTCTTC.

This clone appeared once. The V call is TRBV7-8, the J call TRBJ2-1; possibly TRBD1 for D (5 bases). Trimming took 5 bases from V and 0 from J, leaving 11 bases between them. CDR1 is SGHVS and CDR2 is FQNEAQ in the germline V gene. The CDR3 spans 15 residues. The CDR3 bases are TGTGCCAGCAGCCCGGACATAAGCTCCTACAATGAGCAGTTCTTC. This translates into CASSPDISSYNEQFF.

The CDR3 loop reads CASRTYQETQYF. DNA of the CDR3: TGTGCCAGTCGGACATACCAAGAGACCCAGTACTTC. The chain links TRBV28 to TRBJ2-5; a possible D gene is TRBD1 (5 bases). The CDR3 has 12 residues. Germline CDR1 reads MDHEN; CDR2 reads SYDVKM. V was shortened by 9 bases and J by 0 bases, with 8 bases between the two germline ends. The whole variable domain, remainder taken from reference TRBV28 and TRBJ2-5, is DVKVTQSSRYLVKRTGEKVFLECVQDMDHENMFWYRQDPGLGLRLIYFSYDVKMKEKGDIPEGYSVSREKKERFSLILESASTNQTSMYLCASRTYQETQYFGPGTRLLVL.

The chain couples TRBV14 to TRBJ2-7; 8 bases fit TRBD2. The CDR3 is made up of 16 amino acids. In germline, CDR1 is SGHDN, CDR2 FVKESK. V gave up 0 bases and J gave up 3 bases; unmatched junction bases: 7. CDR3 residues: CASSQDWGTSYYEQYF. DNA for the CDR3: TGTGCCAGCAGCCAAGATTGGGGGACTAGTTACTACGAGCAGTACTTC. Combining the CDR3 with reference TRBV14 and TRBJ2-7 gives the whole variable domain EAGVTQFPSHSVIEKGQTVTLRCDPISGHDNLYWYRRVMGKEIKFLLHFVKESKQDESGMPNNRFLAERTGGTYSTLKVQPAELEDSGVYFCASSQDWGTSYYEQYFGPGTRLTVT.

The CDR3 here is CASSPDGLASFHEQYF. Written as DNA, the CDR3 is TGTGCCAGCAGCCCGGACGGACTAGCGAGTTTCCACGAGCAGTACTTC. This chain connects TRBV7-6 to TRBJ2-7; 9 bases align to TRBD2. V lost 5 bases and J lost 5; bases outside the gene matches: 13. This CDR3 spans 16 amino acids. Germline lookup yields CDR1 SGHVS and CDR2 FNYEAQ.

The rearrangement uses TRBV7-2 and TRBJ1-1; D remains ambiguous. This CDR3 region has 15 residues. The germline V gene has CDR1 SGHTA and CDR2 FQGNSA. V was clipped by 1 base and J by 5 bases, with 14 bases between them. The CDR3, as DNA: TGTGCCAGCAGCTTAGTCCCGGGAGGTGGGACTGAAGCTTTCTTT. It is translated as CASSLVPGGGTEAFF. The full variable domain, in which reference TRBV7-2 and TRBJ1-1 provide the parts outside the CDR3, is GAGVSQSPSNKVTEKGKDVELRCDPISGHTALYWYRQSLGQGLEFLIYFQGNSAPDKSGLPSDRFSAERTGGSVSTLTIQRTQQEDSAVYLCASSLVPGGGTEAFFGQGTRLTVV.

This clone was observed a few times. V gene TRBV19 combines with J gene TRBJ2-7; possible D gene TRBD2, 5 bases. The CDR3 totals 13 residues. Germline assignment: CDR1 LNHDA and CDR2 SQIVND (reference sequence). V lost 0 bases and J lost 7, with 10 bases in between. The CDR3 DNA is TGTGCCAGTAGTATAGATCGAGGGCTGGAGCAGTACTTC. It yields the protein CASSIDRGLEQYF.

V gene TRBV23-1 combines with J gene TRBJ1-5; maybe TRBD1 (5 bases). TRBV23-1 is designated an ORF whose function remains uncertain. V lost 2 bases, J lost 2 bases, and 13 bases lay in between. The CDR3 extends over 16 amino acids. In DNA, the CDR3 is TGCGCCAGCAGTCAACCCCGCAGGGAGGGCAATCAGCCCCAGCATTTT. Its translation is CASSQPRREGNQPQHF.